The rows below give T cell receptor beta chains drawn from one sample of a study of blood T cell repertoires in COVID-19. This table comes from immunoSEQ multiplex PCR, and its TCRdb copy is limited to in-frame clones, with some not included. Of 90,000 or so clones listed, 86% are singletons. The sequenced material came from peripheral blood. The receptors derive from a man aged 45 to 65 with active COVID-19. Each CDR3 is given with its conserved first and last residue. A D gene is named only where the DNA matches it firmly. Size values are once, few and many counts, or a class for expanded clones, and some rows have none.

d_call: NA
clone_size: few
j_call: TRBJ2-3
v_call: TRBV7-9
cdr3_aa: CASSLEGSTDTQYF
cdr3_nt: TGTGCCAGCAGCTTAGAGGGGTCGACAGATACGCAGTATTTT

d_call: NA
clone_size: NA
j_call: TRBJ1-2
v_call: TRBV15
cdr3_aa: CATLGGVGPYRYTF
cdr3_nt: TGTGCCACCTTAGGCGGGGTAGGGCCCTATCGCTACACCTTC

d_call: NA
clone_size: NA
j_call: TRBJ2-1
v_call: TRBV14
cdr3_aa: CASSQGMGGVYSYNEQFF
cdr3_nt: TGTGCCAGCAGCCAAGGCATGGGAGGTGTTTACTCCTACAATGAGCAGTTCTTC

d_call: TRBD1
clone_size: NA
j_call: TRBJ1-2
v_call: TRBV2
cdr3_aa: CASSDAQGAYGYTF
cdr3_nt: TGTGCCAGCAGTGATGCACAGGGGGCATATGGCTACACCTTC

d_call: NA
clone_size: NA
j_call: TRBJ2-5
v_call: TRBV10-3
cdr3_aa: CAISIEAQETQYF
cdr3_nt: TGTGCCATCAGTATTGAGGCCCAAGAGACCCAGTACTTC

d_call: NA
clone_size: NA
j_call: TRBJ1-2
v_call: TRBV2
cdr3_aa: CASSQNYNGYTF
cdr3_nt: TGTGCCAGCAGTCAGAATTACAATGGCTACACCTTC

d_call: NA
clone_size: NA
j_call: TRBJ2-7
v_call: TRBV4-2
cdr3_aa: CASSQVSGIPMDEQYF
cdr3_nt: TGTGCCAGCAGCCAGGTCTCCGGGATCCCAATGGACGAGCAGTACTTC

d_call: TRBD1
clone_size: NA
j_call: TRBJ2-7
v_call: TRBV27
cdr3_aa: CASSLSAEGTAYF
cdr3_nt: TGTGCCAGCAGTTTATCGGCAGAGGGGACAGCTTATTTC

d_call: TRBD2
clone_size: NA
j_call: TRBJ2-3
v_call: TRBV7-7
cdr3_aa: CASSLSGGTDMQYF
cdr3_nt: TGTGCTAGCAGCTTGAGCGGGGGCACAGATATGCAGTATTTT

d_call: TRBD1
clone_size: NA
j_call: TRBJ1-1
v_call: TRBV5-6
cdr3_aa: CASAQGAIDTEAFF
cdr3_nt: TGTGCCAGCGCACAGGGGGCAATAGACACTGAAGCTTTCTTT